This T cell receptor (beta chain) was documented in a study of T-cell memory formation after mild COVID-19. For the study at large: Among the donors, TCR clusters were largely specific to each donor.

Study results and limitations: Memory sampled before infection contained some responding clones, suggesting cross-reactive memory joined. CD4+ contracting clones were mainly CM and EM; CD8+ ones, EMRA. Clones that contracted from day 15 to 85 were balanced CD4/CD8, while later expanders leaned CD4+.

TCRdb independently ran MiXCR on the 5' RACE reads; one entry per CDR3 protein. The data hold fewer than 700,000 distinct CDR3 sequences, with roughly 18% observed a single time. V shed 0 bases and J shed 1 base, with 13 bases lying between them. CDR3 size: 15 residues. Germline assignment: CDR1 DFQATT and CDR2 SNEGSKA (reference sequence). This clonotype has only a few counts. Antigen: not known. The clonotype originates from an adult woman who had mild COVID-19 (a few samples of this study predate the infection). Cell type and time point are not known. The specimen sequenced was PBMCs or a T cell subset sorted from them (not recorded which). The chain has TRBV20-1 and TRBJ2-7, with D perhaps matching TRBD1 or TRBD2 (5 bases each). CDR3 region: CSARDPEGLSYEQYF. CDR3 DNA: TGCAGTGCTAGAGATCCCGAGGGGCTGTCCTACGAGCAGTACTTC.